The text below deals with one T cell receptor (beta chain). Its antigen is not identified. The source of the sample is a study of shared clonotypes between healthy human individuals. General study points: Among the subsets, naive ones generally showed larger estimated richness than memory ones. Clonotype sharing among the donors was expected to vary with sequencing depth.

Trimming pared 3 bases from V and 0 bases from J, leaving 10 bases between. Germline CDR1 SGDLS, CDR2 YYNGEE. This CDR3 has 15 amino acids. Assay used: immunoSEQ multiplex PCR; TCRdb lists only in-frame clones, some missing. The profile shows around 320,000 clones, around nine tenths of them singletons. The chain recombines TRBV9 with TRBJ1-3, with D uncertain. Sequences were obtained from memory CD8+ T cells sorted from blood. This sample's subset: CD45RO+ cells pooled with CCR7-negative TemRA cells. The TCR was taken from a man aged 18 to 29 in good health. As DNA, the CDR3 is TGTGCCAGCAGCGGGACCAGTATCTCTGGAAACACCATATATTTT. This encodes CASSGTSISGNTIYF.